The rows below give T cell receptor beta chains drawn from one sample of a study of blood T cell repertoires in COVID-19. Data came from immunoSEQ multiplex PCR; TCRdb stores just in-frame clones and leaves some out. Here the sample spans around 340,000 clones, around 83% being singletons. The sample taken for sequencing was peripheral blood. These receptors were obtained from a man under 40 with active or convalescent COVID-19. CDR3s include the opening cysteine and the closing phenylalanine or tryptophan. D genes are given only for firm matches. Expanded clones get a size class; other rows say once, few or many, or leave the size out.

TRBV24-1,TRBD1,TRBJ2-5,-,CATSDSGDTGVRETQYF,TGTGCCACCAGTGATTCCGGCGACACAGGGGTACGAGAGACCCAGTACTTC
TRBV5-6,-,TRBJ1-5,-,CASSLWDSSHQHF,TGTGCCAGCAGCTTGTGGGACTCCAGCCACCAGCATTTT
TRBV19,-,TRBJ1-2,-,CASSVPLPSHYGYTF,TGTGCCAGTAGTGTTCCACTACCTAGCCACTATGGCTACACCTTC
TRBV7-2,TRBD1,TRBJ1-2,-,CASSLPGTAANYGYTF,TGTGCCAGCAGCTTACCCGGGACAGCAGCTAACTATGGCTACACCTTC
TRBV7-9,-,TRBJ1-5,once,CASSLWDTYSNQPQHF,TGTGCCAGCAGCTTGTGGGACACCTATAGCAATCAGCCCCAGCATTTT
TRBV5-1,TRBD2,TRBJ2-7,-,CASSLDGTSGQNRYF,TGCGCCAGCAGCTTGGATGGGACTAGCGGGCAAAACCGGTACTTC
TRBV6-2/TRBV6-3,TRBD1,TRBJ1-2,-,CASSLDRDLTDGYTF,TGTGCCAGCAGTTTAGACAGGGATCTCACGGATGGCTACACCTTC
TRBV19,-,TRBJ1-3,once,CASSVTGASGNTIYF,TGTGCCAGTAGTGTGACAGGTGCCTCTGGAAACACCATATATTTT
TRBV2,-,TRBJ2-5,-,CASSESLAQETQYF,TGTGCCAGCAGTGAATCGTTAGCTCAAGAGACCCAGTACTTC
TRBV27,-,TRBJ2-3,-,CASSLFGGGGGATDTQYF,TGTGCCAGCAGTTTATTCGGGGGTGGGGGTGGGGCCACAGATACGCAGTATTTT
TRBV11-2,TRBD1,TRBJ2-1,-,CASSLVFAGQGSFDEQFF,TGTGCCAGCAGCTTAGTTTTTGCGGGACAGGGGTCTTTCGATGAGCAGTTCTTC